These 14 T cell receptor beta chains share one sample of origin, sequenced in a study of shared clonotypes between healthy human individuals. Repertoires were generated with immunoSEQ multiplex PCR, while TCRdb's copy carries only in-frame clones and drops some. The sample carries more than 2 million clones, approximately 96% recorded once. Specimen: naive CD4+ T cells sorted from blood. Stated subset: CD45RA+ positively selected. The source is a man between 18 and 29 years old in good health.

V gene TRBV6-1 combines with J gene TRBJ1-5; TRBD1 is a possible D gene (6 bases). V lost 7 bases, J lost 0 bases, and 13 bases lay in between. Germline V gene lookup returns CDR1 MNHNS and CDR2 SASEGT. The CDR3 runs to 15 residues. In DNA, the CDR3 is TGTGCCAGCACCCTTGGGGGCTATAGCAATCAGCCCCAGCATTTT. This codes for CASTLGGYSNQPQHF.

V gene TRBV11-3 combines with J gene TRBJ2-4; 12 bases agree with TRBD1. V lost 5 bases to trimming and J lost 6 bases; unmatched junction nucleotides: 2. Germline values: CDR1 SGHNT, CDR2 YENEEA. This CDR3 is built from 14 residues. The CDR3 nucleotides are TGTGCCAGCAGCCCGGGACAGGGGGCAAACATTCAGTACTTC. It encodes CASSPGQGANIQYF.

This clone was seen a handful of times. The chain couples TRBV9 to TRBJ1-1; TRBD1 matches 9 bases. This CDR3 comprises 13 residues. In germline, CDR1 is SGDLS, CDR2 YYNGEE. Germline trimming cut 4 bases from V and 7 bases from J; bases unmatched to any gene: 5. CDR3 residues: CASSTTGGVEAFF. The CDR3 DNA sequence: TGTGCCAGCAGCACCACAGGGGGCGTTGAAGCTTTCTTT.

The rearrangement joins TRBV6-6 to TRBJ1-2; 8 nucleotides agree with TRBD1. Germline CDR1 reads MNHNY; CDR2 reads SVGAGI (reference sequence). J lost 3 bases, V lost 8 bases, and 8 bases had no gene match. This CDR3 comprises 14 residues. The CDR3 bases are TGTGCCAGCTACCCAGGGGGCGCCCACTATGGCTACACCTTC. Translating it yields CASYPGGAHYGYTF.

J is TRBJ2-3 and V is TRBV5-1; 7 nucleotides agree with TRBD1. Germline trimming cut 4 bases from V and 2 bases from J; bases unmatched to any gene: 4. Germline V CDR1 and CDR2: SGHRS, YFSETQ. The CDR3 loop spans 14 amino acids. The chain's CDR3 is CASSQQGYTDTQYF. Written as DNA, the CDR3 is TGCGCCAGCAGCCAACAGGGGTACACAGATACGCAGTATTTT.

About this clone: This sample also contains other DNA sequences that code for the same CDR3. V usage is TRBV5-1 and J usage is TRBJ2-1; TRBD1 aligns across 9 bases. The CDR3 runs 15 residues. In germline, CDR1 is SGHRS, CDR2 YFSETQ. Trimming took 3 bases from V and 1 from J; bases not matched to a gene: 2. CDR3 DNA sequence: TGCGCCAGCAGCTCAGGACAGGGGTCCTACAATGAGCAGTTCTTC. Amino acids: CASSSGQGSYNEQFF.

J is TRBJ2-1 and V is TRBV11-2, with D uncertain. The V end lost 5 bases, the J end lost 4 bases, and 9 bases lay between the germline ends. This CDR3 contains 13 residues. Germline V gives CDR1 SGHAT, CDR2 FQNNGV. CDR3 sequence: CASSQEVYNEQFF. CDR3 sequence (DNA): TGTGCCAGCAGCCAGGAAGTGTACAATGAGCAGTTCTTC.

The chain is built from TRBV6-5 and TRBJ2-7; perhaps TRBD2 as D (7 bases). There are 16 residues in the CDR3. Germline V gene sequence: CDR1 MNHEY, CDR2 SVGAGI. V lost 0 bases and J lost 3, with 15 bases in between. CDR3: CASSYSNGGGGYEQYF. In DNA form, the CDR3 reads TGTGCCAGCAGTTACTCGAATGGGGGGGGCGGCTACGAGCAGTACTTC.

As concerns this clone: The sample contains more than one DNA sequence encoding this CDR3. V gene TRBV7-9 combines with J gene TRBJ1-6, with 9 bases that match TRBD1. After removal of 5 bases from V and 5 bases from J, the junction contained 4 bases not matched to a gene. CDR1 and CDR2 (germline): SEHNR, FQNEAQ (reference sequence). The CDR3 runs 15 residues. The CDR3 nucleotides are TGTGCCAGCAGCCTCGGGACAGGGAATAATTCACCCCTCCACTTT. Translation gives CASSLGTGNNSPLHF.

This clone was observed a single time. The J gene is TRBJ1-4, the V gene TRBV5-4; 7 positions agree with TRBD1. From germline, CDR1 is SGHNT and CDR2 YYREEE (reference sequence). The CDR3 runs 15 residues. J lost 5 bases, V lost 0 bases, and 4 bases had no gene match. The CDR3 DNA is TGTGCCAGCAGCTTGGCCAGGGGGGGAAATGAAAAACTGTTTTTT. This gives the protein CASSLARGGNEKLFF.

The V and J genes are TRBV4-2 and TRBJ2-5; a weak D match, TRBD2 (5 bases). This CDR3 comprises 17 residues. CDR1 is LGHNA, CDR2 YNFKEQ, per germline. V was trimmed by 0 bases and J by 1 base, leaving 15 bases between them. CDR3 sequence (DNA): TGTGCCAGCAGCCAAGACGGTGGAGCGGTACCCCAAGAGACCCAGTACTTC. It encodes CASSQDGGAVPQETQYF.

The V and J genes are TRBV2 and TRBJ2-1; TRBD2 aligns across 9 bases. In germline, CDR1 is SNHLY, CDR2 FYNNEI. V gave up 3 bases and J gave up 7 bases; unmatched junction bases: 7. The CDR3 sequence is 15 residues long. The chain's CDR3 is CASSEDRLAANEQFF. As DNA, the CDR3 is TGTGCCAGCAGTGAGGATAGACTAGCGGCTAATGAGCAGTTCTTC.

The chain combines TRBV18 with TRBJ1-1; D call uncertain. The CDR3 has 13 residues. Trimming took off 3 bases at V and 6 bases at J, with 11 bases between the two ends. CDR1 is KGHSH, CDR2 LQKENI, per germline. CDR3 residues: CASSPMEGAEAFF. The CDR3, as DNA: TGTGCCAGCTCACCTATGGAGGGCGCTGAAGCTTTCTTT.

The chain combines TRBV6-6 with TRBJ1-2, with TRBD1 identical over 10 bases. The V gene's germline CDR1 is MNHNY and CDR2 SVGAGI (reference sequence). The CDR3 sequence is 14 residues long. V shed 6 bases and J 7 bases; nucleotides not matched to a gene: 8. The CDR3 is CASRPGTGDSGYTF. CDR3 nucleotides: TGTGCCAGCAGACCCGGGACAGGGGATAGTGGCTACACCTTC.